The clone carrying this T cell receptor beta chain was counted a few times. The data originate from a study of identical twins. cDNA carried unique molecular identifiers, and a universal primer site was added by template switching. TCRdb recomputed calls from the 5' RACE reads with MiXCR, one row per CDR3 protein. The repertoire has about 730,000 distinct CDR3 sequences, 21% of them found once; the top ten carry over 4%. The germline V and J ends were trimmed by 5 bases and 5 bases, with 15 bases remaining between them. Germline V gene data show CDR1 as DFQATT and CDR2 as SNEGSKA (reference sequence). The CDR3 loop spans 13 amino acids. These data were also filed under a second study, of T cells expressing NK-cell markers.

The J gene is TRBJ2-5, the V gene TRBV20-1; tentative D call: TRBD2 (7 bases). The sequence was collected from a woman between 18 and 29 years old in good health. The sequenced sample was PBMCs. The CDR3 loop is CSADWGGPETQYF. The DNA of the CDR3 is TGCAGTGCTGATTGGGGGGGCCCCGAGACCCAGTACTTC.